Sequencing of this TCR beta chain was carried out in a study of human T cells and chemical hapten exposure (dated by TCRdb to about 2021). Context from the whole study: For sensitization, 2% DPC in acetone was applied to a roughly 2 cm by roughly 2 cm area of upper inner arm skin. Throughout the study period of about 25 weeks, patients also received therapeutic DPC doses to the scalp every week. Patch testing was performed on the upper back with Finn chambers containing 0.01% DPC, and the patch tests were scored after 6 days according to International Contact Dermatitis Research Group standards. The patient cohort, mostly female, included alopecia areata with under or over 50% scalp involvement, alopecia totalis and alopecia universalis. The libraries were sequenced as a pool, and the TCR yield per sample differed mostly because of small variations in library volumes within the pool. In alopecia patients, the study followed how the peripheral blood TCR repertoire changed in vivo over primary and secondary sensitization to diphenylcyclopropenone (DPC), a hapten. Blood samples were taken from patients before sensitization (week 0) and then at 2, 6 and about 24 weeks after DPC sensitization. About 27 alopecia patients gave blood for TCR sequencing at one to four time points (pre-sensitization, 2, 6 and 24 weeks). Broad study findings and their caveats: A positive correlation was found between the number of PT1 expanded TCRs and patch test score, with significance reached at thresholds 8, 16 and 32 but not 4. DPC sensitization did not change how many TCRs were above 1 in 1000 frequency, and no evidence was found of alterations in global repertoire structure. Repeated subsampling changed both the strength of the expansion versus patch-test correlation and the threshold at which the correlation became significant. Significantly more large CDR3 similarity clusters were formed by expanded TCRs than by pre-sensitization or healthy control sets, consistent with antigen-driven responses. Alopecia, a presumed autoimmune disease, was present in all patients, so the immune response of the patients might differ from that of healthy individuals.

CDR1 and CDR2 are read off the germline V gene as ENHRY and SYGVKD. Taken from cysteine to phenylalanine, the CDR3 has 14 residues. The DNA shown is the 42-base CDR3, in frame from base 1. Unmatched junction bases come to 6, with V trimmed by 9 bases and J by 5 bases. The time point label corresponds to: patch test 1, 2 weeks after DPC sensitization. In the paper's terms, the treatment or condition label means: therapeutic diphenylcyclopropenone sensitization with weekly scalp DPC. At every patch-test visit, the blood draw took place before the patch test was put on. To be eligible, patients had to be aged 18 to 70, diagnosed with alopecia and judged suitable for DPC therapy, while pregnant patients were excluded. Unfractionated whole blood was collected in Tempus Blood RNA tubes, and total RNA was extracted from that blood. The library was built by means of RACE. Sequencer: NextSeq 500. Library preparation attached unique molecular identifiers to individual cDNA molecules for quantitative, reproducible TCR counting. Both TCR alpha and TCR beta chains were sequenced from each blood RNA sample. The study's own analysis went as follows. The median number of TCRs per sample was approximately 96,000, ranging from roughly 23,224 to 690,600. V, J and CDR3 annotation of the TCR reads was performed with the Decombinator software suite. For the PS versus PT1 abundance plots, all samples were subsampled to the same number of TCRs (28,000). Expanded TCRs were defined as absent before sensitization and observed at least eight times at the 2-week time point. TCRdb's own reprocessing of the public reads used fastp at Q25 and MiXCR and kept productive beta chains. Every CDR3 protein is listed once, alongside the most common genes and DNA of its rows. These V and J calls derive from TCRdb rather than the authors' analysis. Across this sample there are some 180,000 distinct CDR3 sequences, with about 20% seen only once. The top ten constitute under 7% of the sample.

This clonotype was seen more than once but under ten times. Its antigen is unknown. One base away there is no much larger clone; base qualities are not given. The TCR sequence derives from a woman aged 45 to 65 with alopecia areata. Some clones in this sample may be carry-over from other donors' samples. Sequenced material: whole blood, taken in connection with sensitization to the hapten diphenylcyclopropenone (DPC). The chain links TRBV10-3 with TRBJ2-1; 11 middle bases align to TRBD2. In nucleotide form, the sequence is TGTGCCATGGGTACTAGCGGGAGCGACAATGAGCAGTTCTTC. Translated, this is CAMGTSGSDNEQFF.